A selection of T cell receptor beta chains follows, all from one sample in a study of shared clonotypes between healthy human individuals. TCRdb's copy holds only in-frame clones and misses some; the assay was immunoSEQ multiplex PCR. The sample yields roughly 2.5 million clones, more than 90% seen once. Source material: naive CD4+ T cells sorted from blood. The receptors originated from a young man in good health. Both conserved end residues are part of each CDR3. Each record gives: D gene, V gene, J gene, CDR3 protein. D genes are given only for firm matches.

d_call: TRBD1; v_call: TRBV18; j_call: TRBJ1-4; cdr3_aa: CASSPGQGEEKLFF
d_call: .; v_call: TRBV6-5; j_call: TRBJ1-1; cdr3_aa: CASSPSGGMNTEAFF
d_call: TRBD1; v_call: TRBV27; j_call: TRBJ1-5; cdr3_aa: CASSPGQESQPQHF
d_call: .; v_call: TRBV5-1; j_call: TRBJ1-1; cdr3_aa: CASSTGQINTEAFF
d_call: TRBD1; v_call: TRBV2; j_call: TRBJ2-7; cdr3_aa: CASSRQGSYEQYF
d_call: .; v_call: TRBV4-1; j_call: TRBJ2-1; cdr3_aa: CASSQARTAADYNEQFF
d_call: .; v_call: TRBV5-4; j_call: TRBJ2-2; cdr3_aa: CASSLPGTGTGELFF
d_call: .; v_call: TRBV5-4; j_call: TRBJ2-5; cdr3_aa: CASSATFETQYF
d_call: TRBD2; v_call: TRBV5-6; j_call: TRBJ2-7; cdr3_aa: CASSPAPGTSASYEQYF
d_call: .; v_call: TRBV10-3; j_call: TRBJ2-3; cdr3_aa: CAISATLLSTDTQYF
d_call: .; v_call: TRBV7-8; j_call: TRBJ2-1; cdr3_aa: CASTPEQRGGFNEQFF
d_call: .; v_call: TRBV7-9; j_call: TRBJ2-1; cdr3_aa: CASSLKGDKSSYNEQFF
d_call: TRBD2; v_call: TRBV5-1; j_call: TRBJ2-1; cdr3_aa: CASSLAVGGSSEQFF
d_call: TRBD1; v_call: TRBV29-1; j_call: TRBJ2-7; cdr3_aa: CSVELGDSPYEQYF
d_call: .; v_call: TRBV23-1; j_call: TRBJ2-4; cdr3_aa: CASLGGLGPPKNIQYF
d_call: TRBD1; v_call: TRBV7-2; j_call: TRBJ2-7; cdr3_aa: CASSLRTGGLEQYF
d_call: .; v_call: TRBV5-4; j_call: TRBJ1-1; cdr3_aa: CASSLSLDGEAFF
d_call: .; v_call: TRBV27; j_call: TRBJ1-5; cdr3_aa: CASSFEGRGNQPQHF
d_call: .; v_call: TRBV19; j_call: TRBJ1-1; cdr3_aa: CATTPRLDTEAFF
d_call: .; v_call: TRBV28; j_call: TRBJ1-1; cdr3_aa: CASSLALVVTEAFF
d_call: .; v_call: TRBV7-8; j_call: TRBJ2-1; cdr3_aa: CASSFSNEQFF
d_call: .; v_call: TRBV27; j_call: TRBJ1-2; cdr3_aa: CASSSLQGANYGYTF
d_call: .; v_call: TRBV27; j_call: TRBJ2-1; cdr3_aa: CASSFTTGEQFF
d_call: TRBD1; v_call: TRBV5-6; j_call: TRBJ2-3; cdr3_aa: CASSRTGKIDTQYF
d_call: .; v_call: TRBV25-1; j_call: TRBJ2-1; cdr3_aa: CASSEPGTYNEQFF
d_call: .; v_call: TRBV5-4; j_call: TRBJ1-1; cdr3_aa: CASSASIDRMNTEAFF
d_call: .; v_call: TRBV7-3; j_call: TRBJ1-1; cdr3_aa: CASSLDGTEAFF
d_call: .; v_call: TRBV7-6; j_call: TRBJ2-1; cdr3_aa: CASSSRVELPFF
d_call: .; v_call: TRBV7-2; j_call: TRBJ1-5; cdr3_aa: CASSLKGDQPQHF
d_call: .; v_call: TRBV18; j_call: TRBJ2-3; cdr3_aa: CASSPGLTTDTQYF
d_call: .; v_call: TRBV4-3; j_call: TRBJ1-3; cdr3_aa: CASSQDYLLGRVGNAIYF
d_call: TRBD2; v_call: TRBV5-1; j_call: TRBJ2-1; cdr3_aa: CASSLEVAGYNEQFF
d_call: TRBD2; v_call: TRBV5-4; j_call: TRBJ2-7; cdr3_aa: CASSLGGSISYEQYF
d_call: .; v_call: TRBV10-3; j_call: TRBJ2-3; cdr3_aa: CAISIREAQYF
d_call: .; v_call: TRBV7-7; j_call: TRBJ2-7; cdr3_aa: CASSLQFGSSYEQYF
d_call: TRBD1; v_call: TRBV10-3; j_call: TRBJ1-1; cdr3_aa: CAISETAGGVGEAFF
d_call: TRBD1; v_call: TRBV6-5; j_call: TRBJ1-6; cdr3_aa: CASNPTGFISPLHF
d_call: .; v_call: TRBV6-7; j_call: TRBJ2-3; cdr3_aa: CASSYSKRHSKTDTQYF
d_call: .; v_call: TRBV11-1; j_call: TRBJ2-1; cdr3_aa: CASSHRVGEQFF
d_call: .; v_call: TRBV11-2; j_call: TRBJ1-5; cdr3_aa: CASSRTDNQPQHF
d_call: .; v_call: TRBV6-6; j_call: TRBJ1-4; cdr3_aa: CASSPTMSKEKLFF
d_call: .; v_call: TRBV5-1; j_call: TRBJ1-1; cdr3_aa: CASSLVPGPNTEAFF
d_call: TRBD1; v_call: TRBV5-1; j_call: TRBJ1-2; cdr3_aa: CASSPGQGEYGYTF
d_call: TRBD1; v_call: TRBV6-6; j_call: TRBJ2-7; cdr3_aa: CASSSHETGRYEQYF
d_call: TRBD2; v_call: TRBV19; j_call: TRBJ2-7; cdr3_aa: CASSIRGGRVYEQYF